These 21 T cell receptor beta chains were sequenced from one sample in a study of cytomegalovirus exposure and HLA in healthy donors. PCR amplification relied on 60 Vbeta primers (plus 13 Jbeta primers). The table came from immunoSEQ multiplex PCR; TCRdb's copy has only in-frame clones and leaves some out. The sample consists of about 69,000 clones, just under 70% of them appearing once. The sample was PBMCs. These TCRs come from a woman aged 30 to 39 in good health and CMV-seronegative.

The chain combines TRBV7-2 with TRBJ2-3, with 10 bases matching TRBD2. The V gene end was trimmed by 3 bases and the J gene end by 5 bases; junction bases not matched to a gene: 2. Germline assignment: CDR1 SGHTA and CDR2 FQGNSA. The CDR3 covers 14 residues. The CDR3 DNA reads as TGTGCCAGCAGCTTTGGACTAGCGGAAGATACGCAGTATTTT. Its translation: CASSFGLAEDTQYF.

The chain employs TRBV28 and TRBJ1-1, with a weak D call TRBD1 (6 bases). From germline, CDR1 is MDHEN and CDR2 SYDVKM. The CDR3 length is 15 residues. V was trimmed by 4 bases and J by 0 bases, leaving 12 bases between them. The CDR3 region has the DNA TGTGCCAGCAGTTCACAGGGTTCATTGAACACTGAAGCTTTCTTT. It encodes CASSSQGSLNTEAFF. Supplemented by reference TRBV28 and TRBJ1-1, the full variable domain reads DVKVTQSSRYLVKRTGEKVFLECVQDMDHENMFWYRQDPGLGLRLIYFSYDVKMKEKGDIPEGYSVSREKKERFSLILESASTNQTSMYLCASSSQGSLNTEAFFGQGTRLTVV.

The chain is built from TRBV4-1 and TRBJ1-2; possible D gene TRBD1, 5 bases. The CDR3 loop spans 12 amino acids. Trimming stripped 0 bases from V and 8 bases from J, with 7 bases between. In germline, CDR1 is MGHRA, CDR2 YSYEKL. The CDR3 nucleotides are TGCGCCAGCAGCCAAGATTGGGGCGGCTACACCTTC. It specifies CASSQDWGGYTF.

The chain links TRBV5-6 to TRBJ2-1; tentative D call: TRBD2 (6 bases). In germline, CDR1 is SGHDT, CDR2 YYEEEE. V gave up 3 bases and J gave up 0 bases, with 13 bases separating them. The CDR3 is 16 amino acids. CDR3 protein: CASSSTRGSSYNEQFF. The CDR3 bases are TGTGCCAGCAGCTCCACCCGGGGGAGCTCCTACAATGAGCAGTTCTTC.

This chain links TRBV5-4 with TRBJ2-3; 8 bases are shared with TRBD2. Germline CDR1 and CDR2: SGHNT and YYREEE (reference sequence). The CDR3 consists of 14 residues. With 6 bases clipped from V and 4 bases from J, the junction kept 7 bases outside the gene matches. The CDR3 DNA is TGTGCCAGCACCACCGAGACTAGCGCAGATACGCAGTATTTT. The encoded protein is CASTTETSADTQYF. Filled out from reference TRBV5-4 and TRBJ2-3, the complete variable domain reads ETGVTQSPTHLIKTRGQQVTLRCSSQSGHNTVSWYQQALGQGPQFIFQYYREEENGRGNFPPRFSGLQFPNYSSELNVNALELDDSALYLCASTTETSADTQYFGPGTRLTVL.

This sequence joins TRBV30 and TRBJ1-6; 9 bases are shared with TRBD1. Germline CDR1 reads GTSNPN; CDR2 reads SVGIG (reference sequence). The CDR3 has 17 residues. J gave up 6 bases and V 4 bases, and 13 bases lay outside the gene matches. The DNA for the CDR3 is TGTGCCTGGAACGGAAACAGGGGGCCCGTTCTTAATTCACCCCTCCACTTT. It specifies CAWNGNRGPVLNSPLHF.

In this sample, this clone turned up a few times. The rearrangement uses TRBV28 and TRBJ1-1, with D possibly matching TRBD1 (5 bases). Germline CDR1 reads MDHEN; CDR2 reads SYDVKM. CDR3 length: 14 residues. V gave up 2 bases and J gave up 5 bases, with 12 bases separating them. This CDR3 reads CASSLAGYGTEAFF. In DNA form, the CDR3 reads TGTGCCAGCAGTTTAGCAGGGTACGGAACTGAAGCTTTCTTT.

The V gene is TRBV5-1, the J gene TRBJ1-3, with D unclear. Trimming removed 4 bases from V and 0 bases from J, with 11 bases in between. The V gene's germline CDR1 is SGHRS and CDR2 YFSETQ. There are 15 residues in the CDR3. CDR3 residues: CASSPGGNSGNTIYF. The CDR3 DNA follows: TGCGCCAGCAGCCCCGGAGGGAACTCTGGAAACACCATATATTTT.

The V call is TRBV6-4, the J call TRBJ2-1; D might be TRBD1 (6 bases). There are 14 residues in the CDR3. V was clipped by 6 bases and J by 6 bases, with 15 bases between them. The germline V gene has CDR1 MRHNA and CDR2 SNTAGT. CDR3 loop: CASSRDLGGNEQFF. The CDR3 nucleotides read TGTGCCAGCAGCCGAGATCTAGGGGGCAATGAGCAGTTCTTC.

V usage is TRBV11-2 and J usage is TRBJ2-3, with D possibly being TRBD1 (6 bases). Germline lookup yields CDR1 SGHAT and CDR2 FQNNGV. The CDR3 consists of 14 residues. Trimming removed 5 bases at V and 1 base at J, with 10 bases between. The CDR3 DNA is TGTGCCAGCAGCAGGGGGTGGGGCACAGATACGCAGTATTTT. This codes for CASSRGWGTDTQYF.

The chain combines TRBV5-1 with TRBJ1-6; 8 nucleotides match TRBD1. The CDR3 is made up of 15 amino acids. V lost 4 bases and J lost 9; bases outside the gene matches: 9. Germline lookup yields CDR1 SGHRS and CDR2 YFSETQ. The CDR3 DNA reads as TGCGCCAGCAGCCAAGGACAGGGTCTTGGTTCACCCCTCCACTTT. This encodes CASSQGQGLGSPLHF. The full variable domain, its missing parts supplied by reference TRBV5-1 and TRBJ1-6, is KAGVTQTPRYLIKTRGQQVTLSCSPISGHRSVSWYQQTPGQGLQFLFEYFSETQRNKGNFPGRFSGRQFSNSRSEMNVSTLELGDSALYLCASSQGQGLGSPLHFGNGTRLTVT.

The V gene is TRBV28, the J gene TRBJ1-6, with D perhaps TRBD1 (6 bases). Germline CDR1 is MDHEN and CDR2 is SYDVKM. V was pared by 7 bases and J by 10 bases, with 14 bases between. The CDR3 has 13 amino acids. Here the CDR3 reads CASIGGAGSPLHF. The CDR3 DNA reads TGTGCCAGCATAGGGGGGGCCGGGTCACCCCTCCACTTT. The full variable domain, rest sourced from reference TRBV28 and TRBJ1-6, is DVKVTQSSRYLVKRTGEKVFLECVQDMDHENMFWYRQDPGLGLRLIYFSYDVKMKEKGDIPEGYSVSREKKERFSLILESASTNQTSMYLCASIGGAGSPLHFGNGTRLTVT.

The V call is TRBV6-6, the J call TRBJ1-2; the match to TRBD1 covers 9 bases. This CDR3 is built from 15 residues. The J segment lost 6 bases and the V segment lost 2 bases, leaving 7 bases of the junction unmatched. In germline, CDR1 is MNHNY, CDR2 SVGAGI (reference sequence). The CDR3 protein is CASSYRDRVTHGYTF. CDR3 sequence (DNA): TGTGCCAGCAGTTACCGGGACAGGGTAACACATGGCTACACCTTC.

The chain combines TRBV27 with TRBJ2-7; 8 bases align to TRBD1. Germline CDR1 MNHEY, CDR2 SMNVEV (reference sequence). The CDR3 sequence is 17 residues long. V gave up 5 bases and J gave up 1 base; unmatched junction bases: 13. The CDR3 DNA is TGTGCCAGCAGTCTGACAGGGGCCTTCAAGTTTTCCTACGAGCAGTACTTC. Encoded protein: CASSLTGAFKFSYEQYF.

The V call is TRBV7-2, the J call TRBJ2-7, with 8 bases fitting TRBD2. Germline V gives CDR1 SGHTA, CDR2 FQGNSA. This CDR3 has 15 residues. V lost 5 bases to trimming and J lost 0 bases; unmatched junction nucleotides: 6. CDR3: CASSGSGANSYEQYF. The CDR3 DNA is TGTGCCAGCAGCGGTAGCGGGGCGAACTCCTACGAGCAGTACTTC.

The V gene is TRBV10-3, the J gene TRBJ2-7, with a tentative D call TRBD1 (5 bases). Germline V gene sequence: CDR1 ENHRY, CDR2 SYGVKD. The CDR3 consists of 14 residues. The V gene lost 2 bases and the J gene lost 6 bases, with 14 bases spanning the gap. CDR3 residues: CAISEQGSFVEQYF. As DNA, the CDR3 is TGTGCCATCAGTGAGCAGGGATCTTTTGTCGAGCAGTACTTC.

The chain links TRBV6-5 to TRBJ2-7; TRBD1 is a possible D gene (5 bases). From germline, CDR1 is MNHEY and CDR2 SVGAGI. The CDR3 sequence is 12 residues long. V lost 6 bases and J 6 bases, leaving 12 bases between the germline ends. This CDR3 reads CASRNRLGEQYF. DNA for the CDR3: TGTGCCAGCAGAAACAGGTTGGGCGAGCAGTACTTC.

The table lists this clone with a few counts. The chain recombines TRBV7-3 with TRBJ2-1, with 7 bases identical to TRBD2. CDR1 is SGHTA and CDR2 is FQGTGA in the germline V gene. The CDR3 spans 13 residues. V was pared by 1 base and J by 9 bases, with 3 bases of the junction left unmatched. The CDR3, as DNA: TGTGCCAGCAGCTTAAGGGAGGGCGGTGAGCAGTTCTTC. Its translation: CASSLREGGEQFF.

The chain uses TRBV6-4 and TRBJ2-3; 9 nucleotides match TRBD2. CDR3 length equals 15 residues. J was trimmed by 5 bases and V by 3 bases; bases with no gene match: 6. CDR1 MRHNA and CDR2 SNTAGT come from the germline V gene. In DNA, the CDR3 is TGTGCCAGCAGTGAGTTAGCGGGGGATAGAGATACGCAGTATTTT. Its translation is CASSELAGDRDTQYF.

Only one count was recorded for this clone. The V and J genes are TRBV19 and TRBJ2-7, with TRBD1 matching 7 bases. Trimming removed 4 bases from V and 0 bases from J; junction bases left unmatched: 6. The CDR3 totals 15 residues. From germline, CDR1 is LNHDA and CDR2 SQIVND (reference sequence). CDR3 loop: CASSTSGTASYEQYF. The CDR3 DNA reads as TGTGCCAGTAGTACCTCCGGGACAGCCTCCTACGAGCAGTACTTC.

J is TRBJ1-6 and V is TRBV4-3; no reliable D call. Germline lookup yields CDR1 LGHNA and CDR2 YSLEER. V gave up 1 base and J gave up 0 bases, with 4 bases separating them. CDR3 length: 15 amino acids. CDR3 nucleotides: TGCGCCAGCAGCCAAGGTAGCTCCTATAATTCACCCCTCCACTTT. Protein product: CASSQGSSYNSPLHF.